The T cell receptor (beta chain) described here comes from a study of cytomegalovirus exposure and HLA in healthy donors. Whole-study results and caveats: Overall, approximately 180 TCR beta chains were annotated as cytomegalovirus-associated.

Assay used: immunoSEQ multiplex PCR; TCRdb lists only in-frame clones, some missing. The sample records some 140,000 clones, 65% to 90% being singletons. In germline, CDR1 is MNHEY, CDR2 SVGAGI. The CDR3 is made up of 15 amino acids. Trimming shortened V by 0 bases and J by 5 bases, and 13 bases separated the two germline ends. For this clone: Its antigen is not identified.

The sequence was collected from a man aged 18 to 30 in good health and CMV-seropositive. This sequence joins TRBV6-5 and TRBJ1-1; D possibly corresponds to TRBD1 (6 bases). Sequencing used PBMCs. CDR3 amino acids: CASSYSTGRKTEAFF. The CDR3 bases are TGTGCCAGCAGTTACTCGACAGGAAGGAAAACTGAAGCTTTCTTT.